This T cell receptor beta chain is from a study of cytomegalovirus exposure and HLA in healthy donors (dated by TCRdb to about 2017). With regard to the full study: An earlier analysis of under 600 of the donors reported approximately 290 Gb of sequence data and some 100 million unique TCR beta sequences from about 200 million T cells. Roughly 300 gigabases of sequencing data and around 80 million unique TCR sequences made up an early release that covered about 640 HLA-typed donors. Among the 398 genotyped donors, around 79% belonged to the genetic ancestry cluster associated with self-reported Caucasian donors. The study was designed to test whether signatures of past pathogen exposure could be identified by cataloging public T cell receptors. The T cell repertoires of around 730 subjects were profiled by immunosequencing and related to cytomegalovirus serostatus. In addition to the first cohort of 666 subjects, a separate validation cohort of under 150 different subjects was used. To predict cytomegalovirus infection status, the study brought together high-throughput TCR immunosequencing, statistical association of individual TCRs with disease status, and machine learning. A later analysis re-analyzed previously published TCR beta repertoires from 500 to 700 donors and added high-resolution HLA genotyping to study TCR occurrence patterns. Rather than using new phenotypic data, the later analysis identified candidate immune exposures from TCR beta sequences and from how often those sequences occurred across donors. To decide whether each TCR beta V gene segment behaved as functional or pseudogenic, an earlier analysis of fewer than 750 of the donors relied on high-throughput TCR beta sequencing. Donor age, sex, ethnicity and CMV serostatus were compiled together with the repertoire data. Genome-wide SNP genotypes for about 55% of the 666 donors were used in a later genetic analysis, which treated that subset as a discovery cohort. Every repertoire in the discovery cohort had been generated on one and the same sequencing platform. Both class I and class II loci were covered by HLA typing, at four-digit resolution. The number of donors typed differed by locus, with about 629-640 for A, B, C, DRB1 and DQB1, around 500 for DQA1, nearly 610 for DPA1, and approximately 470 for DPB1. Five DR-DQ haplotypes were handled as single units for association and clustering, since linkage in the cohort was strong. Among 300 to 500 genotyped donors of the cohort, an average of around 220,000 unique TCR beta nucleotide sequences was sequenced per donor, of which roughly 17% were non-productive. The study at large found these results: Some IMGT-functional V segments, including TRBV6-2 and TRBV6-3, could not be told apart with the 87-base-pair reads, so those segments were excluded. An association between a missense DCLRE1C variant and V-gene and J-gene trimming of TCR beta chains was found in a later genetic analysis and replicated in an independent cohort. According to the authors, the approach could potentially be generalized to other disease states and immunological phenotypes. For the cohort, immune exposure information was limited to CMV serostatus. When HLA alleles, especially DR and DQ, strongly co-occurred, TCR associations were difficult to assign to individual alleles. In this cohort, only TCR beta chains were sequenced, and detectable features were limited by the absence of alpha or paired-chain data. An earlier analysis of around 500 of the donors showed that most TCR beta V segments appeared in productive rearrangements either about 87% or about 30% of the time, which broadly matched IMGT annotations. The study gave a list of 150 to 200 TCR beta chains associated with cytomegalovirus. According to a later genetic analysis, donors in an Asian-associated ancestry cluster had fewer N-insertions in productive TCRs than the approximately 690-donor mean. Fewer than 20 rarely observed V segments, including chromosome 9 orphons, were excluded from the earlier analysis of several hundred of the donors because counts were too low. A cluster of highly shared sequence variants was judged likely to represent a technical artifact of the sequencing pipeline. The classifier was reported to diagnose cytomegalovirus status with high specificity and sensitivity in both the original cohort and the validation cohort. A later analysis associated about 17,000 TCR beta sequences with specific HLA alleles at a false discovery rate of 0.05. A further reported finding was that TCR beta sequences accurately predicted the HLA-A and HLA-B alleles for most subjects in the first cohort. According to a later analysis, parvovirus B19, influenza, CMV and Epstein-Barr virus appeared linked to several top co-occurrence clusters. In a later analysis, most CMV-associated TCR beta chains were found to appear HLA-restricted, with HLA associations seemingly driven largely by CMV exposure. Across donors, most TCR sequences were observed very rarely, whereas some public TCRs were present in many individuals. A later analysis found that TCR association rates varied across HLA loci, with DRB1 alleles showing the most associated TCRs and HLA-C alleles the fewest. In vitro tests confirmed that a few of the cytomegalovirus-associated TCR beta chains recognize cytomegalovirus antigens. Sequencing depth was assumed to be roughly uniform across donors in the presence/absence analyses, though that assumption may not hold. Correlated functional status among segregating V segments might be attributable to linkage disequilibrium, but an unknown experimental factor could not be ruled out. A later analysis found that HLA-associated TCR beta chains were more clonally expanded and had lower generation probabilities than equally common non-associated chains. Because some donors lacked HLA typing at each locus, the association tests relied only on the typed subset.

V and J lose 0 bases and 7 bases, and a span of 9 bases separates them. The germline V gene encodes CDR1 SEHNR and CDR2 FQNEAQ (reference sequence). Spanning cysteine to phenylalanine, the CDR3 consists of 13 amino acids. This entry keeps only the CDR3 DNA: 39 bases, framed from base 1. Library preparation employed the immunoSEQ multiplex PCR assay. For the multiplex PCR, a mixture combining 60 forward primers for TCR Vbeta segments and 13 reverse primers for TCR Jbeta segments was used. The CDR3 region of rearranged TCR beta genes was amplified from genomic DNA by a multiplex PCR assay. The Illumina HiSeq System was used to sequence the amplified TCR beta libraries as 87-base-pair reads. The source study handled its data this way. A later analysis tallied some 79 million unique TCR beta chains across the 666 repertoires, and some 10 million of those chains were shared by two or more donors. Raw reads were error-corrected and collapsed into unique sequences by a nearest-neighbor algorithm in which closely related sequences were merged to remove PCR and sequencing errors. Alignment of CDR3 sequences to IMGT reference sequences was used to assign V, D and J gene segments. Each retained sequence needed at least a six-nucleotide match to both a V gene segment and a J gene segment. Rearrangements were classified as productive when the CDR3 lacked stop codons and remained in frame with V and J, and all other rearrangements were classified as non-productive. CDR3 was defined according to IMGT convention as the region running from the second conserved V-encoded cysteine to the conserved J-encoded phenylalanine. The earlier analysis of roughly 590 of the donors excluded any sequence lacking an unambiguous match to a single V gene segment. An earlier analysis of under 750 of the donors called V segments functional above 56.7% productive rearrangements and segregating when the between-donor standard deviation exceeded 5%. A statistical classification framework was built to diagnose cytomegalovirus status from the catalog of TCR beta chain sequences. V and J gene assignment, in a later analysis, came from comparing TCR nucleotide sequences with IMGT/GENE-DB human TR gene sequences. Using the TCRdist pipeline, a later analysis assigned CDR3 sequences along with most-parsimonious VDJ recombination scenarios. In a later analysis, each TCR beta chain was defined by its CDR3 amino acid sequence together with its V-gene family, and reads without a unique V-gene family were excluded. In a later analysis, a few hundred highly shared, low-generation-probability nucleotide sequences were removed to address suspected cross-contamination and a sequencing artifact. In a later analysis, a clonal expansion index was calculated for each public chain from normalized within-repertoire ranks of inferred template counts. Generation probabilities in a later analysis came from a VDJ recombination model fitted to out-of-frame rearrangements, and those results were checked against IGoR. A later analysis scored TCR-TCR, TCR-HLA and TCR-CMV co-occurrence with hypergeometric tests, applying a repertoire-size bias correction to TCR pairs. To estimate false discovery rates, a later analysis permuted the HLA or CMV assignments 20 times. In a later analysis, co-occurring TCRs were grouped using DBSCAN, with TCRdist sequence similarity added in when clustering inside HLA-allele-positive subsets. Repertoires with fewer than 30,000 or more than 120,000 public chains, plus five repertoires with anomalous nucleotide sharing, were excluded from co-occurrence clustering. TCRdb mirrors the immuneACCESS table, restricted to in-frame sequences. Some clones are absent from its copies; in checked studies, under half trace to an unresolved V gene, and the reason for the others is unknown. The V and J calls and clone size were taken over from that table, and D and trimming were inferred from the DNA. The sample yields under 200,000 clones; approximately 79% were counted once. The ten largest clonotypes hold more than 12% of the sample.

The cohort was made up of 650 to 700 healthy bone marrow donors. Cohort members were all nominally healthy when sampled, although unrecorded immune exposures were likely present. The donor tested CMV seropositive, placing the donor among the 289 seropositive members of the cohort. A peripheral blood sample was collected from each donor, and TCR beta sequencing was performed on peripheral blood mononuclear cells. The Qiagen DNeasy Blood Extraction Kit was used to extract genomic DNA from the blood cell samples. The table lists this clone with a count of one. Which antigen it targets is not known. Base-call qualities are not available, and no considerably larger clone is one nucleotide away.

The sequence links TRBV7-9 to TRBJ1-1; matching of 6 bases hints at TRBD1 as the D gene. The sequencing input was PBMCs. The origin of this receptor is a man in his fifties in good health and CMV-seropositive. The DNA reads TGTGCCAGCAGCTTAGCGGGGGGGCTTGAAGCTTTCTTT. Its protein is CASSLAGGLEAFF.